These 29 T cell receptor beta chains came from one sample sequenced in a study of CD8 T cells in Susac syndrome (dated 2019 in TCRdb). The library was produced with the immunoSEQ multiplex PCR assay. RNA was extracted with the RNeasy kit and about 0.5 to 1 ug was reverse transcribed using random hexamers. TCRdb reprocessing: public reads trimmed at Q25 with fastp, clones called with MiXCR, in-frame beta chains kept. All rows with the same CDR3 protein become a single entry with the most common DNA and genes. This sample holds under 200,000 distinct CDR3 sequences; approximately 94% were observed only once. In total, the top ten clones hold around 0.12% of the sample. Sequenced material: CD4+ T cells from PBMCs. These receptors all come from a human donor with Susac syndrome.

J is TRBJ2-1 and V is TRBV3-1; no reliable D call. Trimming shortened V by 4 bases and J by 9 bases, and 7 bases separated the two germline ends. The CDR3 runs to 11 residues. Per the germline V gene, CDR1 is LGHDT and CDR2 is YNNKEL (reference sequence). The CDR3 sequence: CASSRVGEQFF. The CDR3 DNA sequence: TGTGCCAGCAGCCGAGTAGGTGAGCAGTTCTTC.

The rearrangement links TRBV2 to TRBJ2-7; 10 bases match TRBD1. The germline gives CDR1 SNHLY, CDR2 FYNNEI. This CDR3 contains 13 residues. Losses at the gene ends were 7 bases for V and 2 bases for J; bases not matched to a gene: 2. Written as DNA, the CDR3 is TGTGCCAGCAAAGGACAGGGGGCCTACGAGCAGTACGTC. This translates into CASKGQGAYEQYV.

V is TRBV12-3 or TRBV12-4 and J is TRBJ2-5; TRBD1 might be the D (6 bases). The CDR3 sequence is 14 residues long. V was cut by 4 bases and J by 9 bases, with 18 bases left in between. CDR3 DNA: TGTGCCAGCAGTTCAGGGGCCCGGGTCTCATCCCAGTACTTC. It specifies CASSSGARVSSQYF.

V usage is TRBV5-4 and J usage is TRBJ2-1; D assignment may be TRBD1 or TRBD2 (5 bases each). CDR1 and CDR2 (germline): SGHNT, YYREEE (reference sequence). The ends were cut back, 3 bases at V and 4 bases at J, with 14 bases in the middle. This CDR3 spans 15 amino acids. The CDR3 coding sequence is TGTGCCAGCAGCTCTACTTCGGGACGGTACAATGAGCAGTTCTTC. This sequence encodes CASSSTSGRYNEQFF. The full variable domain, its missing parts supplied by reference TRBV5-4 and TRBJ2-1, is ETGVTQSPTHLIKTRGQQVTLRCSSQSGHNTVSWYQQALGQGPQFIFQYYREEENGRGNFPPRFSGLQFPNYSSELNVNALELDDSALYLCASSSTSGRYNEQFFGPGTRLTVL.

The rearrangement links TRBV19 to TRBJ1-5, with D perhaps matching TRBD1 (5 bases). Trimming took 7 bases from V and 0 from J, leaving 13 bases between them. The CDR3 consists of 15 residues. Germline V gives CDR1 LNHDA, CDR2 SQIVND (reference sequence). The CDR3 DNA follows: TGTGCCAGTACCCCTGGGGGGTCTAGCAATCAGCCCCAGCATTTT. Translated, it gives CASTPGGSSNQPQHF.

Concerning this clonotype: At one end the junction does not follow the germline gene, possibly because of a read error. This chain connects TRBV7-7 to TRBJ2-5; TRBD2 matches at 7 bases. Germline V gene lookup returns CDR1 SSHAT and CDR2 FNYEAQ (reference sequence). The CDR3 totals 13 residues. The DNA for the CDR3 is TGTGCTAGCAGCGGGAACTTCCAAGAGACCCAGTACTTC. It is translated as CASSGNFQETQYF.

DNA of the CDR3: TGTGCCAGCAGACCCGGGACTAGCTCCTACGAGCAGTACTTC. As protein: CASRPGTSSYEQYF. The chain employs TRBV27 and TRBJ2-7; TRBD2 matches 8 bases. The CDR3 is made up of 14 amino acids. CDR1 is MNHEY, CDR2 SMNVEV, per germline (reference sequence). Losses at the gene ends were 6 bases for V and 0 bases for J; bases not matched to a gene: 4.

The chain is built from TRBV18 and TRBJ1-2; D possibly corresponds to TRBD1 (6 bases). V was cut by 6 bases and J by 3 bases, with 14 bases left in between. The CDR3 totals 14 residues. The V gene's germline CDR1 is KGHSH and CDR2 LQKENI. The CDR3 is CASSDRQADYGYTF. In DNA form, the CDR3 reads TGTGCCAGCTCCGATCGACAGGCGGACTATGGCTACACCTTC.

The J gene is TRBJ2-5, the V gene TRBV6-6, with D possibly matching TRBD2 (5 bases). The V end was cut by 6 bases, the J end by 5 bases, with 16 bases between. CDR1 and CDR2 (germline): MNHNY, SVGAGI (reference sequence). This CDR3 contains 14 residues. The CDR3 DNA follows: TGTGCCAGCAGCCCCCCGGGATTTTCGGAGACCCAGTACTTC. It translates to CASSPPGFSETQYF.

This chain links TRBV25-1 with TRBJ2-3; no clear D. The CDR3 is made up of 15 amino acids. Trimming stripped 3 bases from V and 1 base from J, with 11 bases between. Germline V gene sequence: CDR1 MGHDK, CDR2 SYGVNS. The CDR3 reads CASSDSARRTDTQYF. The CDR3 nucleotides read TGTGCCAGCAGTGATAGTGCCAGACGCACAGATACGCAGTATTTT.

The rearrangement uses TRBV29-1 and TRBJ2-3; D is possibly TRBD1 (5 bases). Trimming stripped 7 bases from V and 1 base from J, with 15 bases between. This CDR3 comprises 14 residues. Germline V lookup: CDR1 SQVTM, CDR2 ANQGSEA. The CDR3 here is CSAGPKLRTDTQYF. CDR3 sequence (DNA): TGCAGCGCAGGGCCTAAGCTCCGCACAGATACGCAGTATTTT.

The chain joins TRBV27 to TRBJ2-7, with D possibly matching TRBD2 (6 bases). Germline V gives CDR1 MNHEY, CDR2 SMNVEV (reference sequence). The CDR3 sequence is 14 residues long. V lost 3 bases and J 5 bases, leaving 14 bases between the germline ends. CDR3 coding DNA: TGTGCCAGCAGTTTGGAGGGATACCTGGACGAGCAGTACTTC. This encodes CASSLEGYLDEQYF.

The V gene is TRBV20-1, the J gene TRBJ2-1, with a weak D call TRBD1 (6 bases). This CDR3 has 16 amino acids. Germline CDR1 and CDR2: DFQATT and SNEGSKA (reference sequence). V lost 5 bases and J 1 base, leaving 18 bases between the germline ends. The CDR3 loop is CSAPELQGRSYNEQFF. The CDR3 nucleotides read TGCAGTGCTCCGGAGCTACAGGGTAGGTCCTACAATGAGCAGTTCTTC.

This chain connects TRBV30 to TRBJ2-5; a possible D gene is TRBD1 (5 bases). Between the trimmed V and J ends, which lost 2 bases and 4 bases, there was a span of 11 bases. The CDR3 is made up of 13 amino acids. Germline V CDR1 and CDR2: GTSNPN, SVGIG (reference sequence). The chain's CDR3 is CAWSSRAGETQYF. The CDR3 DNA reads as TGTGCCTGGAGTAGCAGGGCCGGAGAGACCCAGTACTTC.

This chain uses TRBV15 with TRBJ2-4; perhaps D is TRBD1 or TRBD2 (5 bases each). V dropped 0 bases and J dropped 6 bases, with 15 bases sitting between them. Germline values: CDR1 LNHNV, CDR2 YYDKDF (reference sequence). The length of the CDR3 is 16 residues. The CDR3: CATSRDPVEGRNIQYF. CDR3 nucleotide sequence: TGTGCCACCAGCAGAGATCCCGTAGAGGGGCGAAACATTCAGTACTTC. Full variable domain (missing parts from reference TRBV15 and TRBJ2-4): DAMVIQNPRYQVTQFGKPVTLSCSQTLNHNVMYWYQQKSSQAPKLLFHYYDKDFNNEADTPDNFQSRRPNTSFCFLDIRSPGLGDTAMYLCATSRDPVEGRNIQYFGAGTRLSVL.

The chain joins TRBV7-2 to TRBJ1-1, with a possible D match to TRBD1 (6 bases). Trimming took off 6 bases at V and 4 bases at J, with 24 bases between the two ends. The CDR3 totals 17 residues. Germline V gives CDR1 SGHTA, CDR2 FQGNSA. As DNA, the CDR3 is TGTGCCAGCAGGAAAGGCGGGGGGCGCTGGGGGAGCACTGAAGCTTTCTTT. It is translated as CASRKGGGRWGSTEAFF.

The rearrangement joins TRBV20-1 to TRBJ1-5, with TRBD1 as a possible D gene (5 bases). The ends were cut back, 6 bases at V and 1 base at J, with 16 bases in the middle. Per the germline V gene, CDR1 is DFQATT and CDR2 is SNEGSKA (reference sequence). The CDR3 totals 15 residues. This CDR3 is CSAPGLIGSNQPQHF. In DNA, the CDR3 is TGCAGTGCCCCGGGACTTATAGGGAGCAATCAGCCCCAGCATTTT.

The chain uses TRBV7-9 and TRBJ2-7; TRBD2 matches 9 bases. This CDR3 is built from 16 residues. Germline CDR1 and CDR2: SEHNR and FQNEAQ (reference sequence). The V and J ends lost 5 bases and 0 bases, in that order; junction bases with no gene match: 8. The CDR3 nucleotides are TGTGCCAGCAGCCCAGGAGGTAGCGGGAGCTCCTACGAGCAGTACGTC. This gives the protein CASSPGGSGSSYEQYV.

The chain combines TRBV3-1 with TRBJ2-5, with 8 bases lining up with TRBD1. With V trimmed by 3 bases and J by 2 bases, 5 bases remained unmatched. The germline CDR1 and CDR2 sequences are LGHDT and YNNKEL (reference sequence). The CDR3 contains 15 residues. The CDR3 bases are TGTGCCAGCAGCCACAGAACAGGGGGACAAGAGACCCAGTACTTC. Amino acids: CASSHRTGGQETQYF.

Written as DNA, the CDR3 is TGTGCCAGTGGAGGGCCCGCACCCGGGGAGCTGTTTTTT. It yields the protein CASGGPAPGELFF. The genes are TRBV6-5 and TRBJ2-2; tentatively, D is TRBD2 (6 bases). V was shortened by 9 bases and J by 6 bases, with 14 bases between the two germline ends. Germline CDR1 MNHEY, CDR2 SVGAGI. There are 13 residues in the CDR3.

This chain connects TRBV3-1 to TRBJ2-1; 16 nucleotides agree with TRBD2. Trimming at V came to 4 bases and at J to 8 bases, leaving 2 bases not matched to a gene. This CDR3 has 15 amino acids. CDR1 and CDR2 from the germline V gene are LGHDT and YNNKEL (reference sequence). The CDR3 DNA is TGTGCCAGCAGCCGGGGGACTAGCGGGAGGGATGAGCAGTTCTTC. Its protein product is CASSRGTSGRDEQFF.

This rearrangement joins TRBV29-1 to TRBJ2-6; the match to TRBD1 covers 7 bases. CDR1 and CDR2 (germline): SQVTM, ANQGSEA. V lost 5 bases, J lost 2 bases, and 3 bases stayed unmatched. The CDR3 covers 14 residues. The CDR3 DNA follows: TGCAGCGTTCTCCAGGGGGCTGGGGCCAACGTCCTGACTTTC. The encoded protein is CSVLQGAGANVLTF.

V usage is TRBV7-9 and J usage is TRBJ1-2; the D is unclear. The CDR3 contains 13 residues. The V end lost 2 bases, the J end lost 4 bases, and 8 bases lay between the germline ends. CDR1 and CDR2 (germline): SEHNR, FQNEAQ (reference sequence). DNA for the CDR3: TGTGCCAGCAGCTTATCTGAGTTCTATGGCTACACCTTC. It encodes CASSLSEFYGYTF.

The gene calls are TRBV29-1 and TRBJ2-1; D possibly matches TRBD1 or TRBD2 (5 bases each). Germline V CDR1 and CDR2: SQVTM, ANQGSEA. This CDR3 spans 13 amino acids. The CDR3 DNA reads TGCAGTGCTAGGGACCACAATGACAATGAGCAGTTCTTC. Amino acid sequence: CSARDHNDNEQFF.

This rearrangement joins TRBV7-9 to TRBJ2-3; 7 bases are a match to TRBD1. The germline gives CDR1 SEHNR, CDR2 FQNEAQ (reference sequence). V shed 9 bases, J shed 2 bases, and the junction held 14 bases outside the gene matches. This CDR3 is built from 16 residues. For the CDR3, the DNA is TGTGCCAGTCGATCCCCGGCAGGGGGAATCACAGATACGCAGTATTTT. Its translation: CASRSPAGGITDTQYF.

The gene calls are TRBV3-1 and TRBJ2-1; the match to TRBD2 covers 7 bases. J gave up 3 bases and V 0 bases, and 8 bases lay outside the gene matches. Germline V gene data show CDR1 as LGHDT and CDR2 as YNNKEL (reference sequence). The CDR3 is 17 amino acids. The CDR3 sequence is CASSQDSSGRIYNEQFF. CDR3 bases: TGTGCCAGCAGCCAAGATTCTTCCGGGAGGATCTACAATGAGCAGTTCTTC.

This chain links TRBV30 with TRBJ2-5; 9 bases match TRBD2. V lost 5 bases, J lost 7 bases, and 14 bases stayed unmatched. CDR3 length: 15 residues. The V gene's germline CDR1 is GTSNPN and CDR2 SVGIG (reference sequence). Here the CDR3 reads CAWGQGLARQGTQYF. As DNA, the CDR3 is TGTGCCTGGGGCCAGGGACTAGCTCGGCAGGGGACCCAGTACTTC.

The chain is built from TRBV29-1 and TRBJ2-7, with 8 bases fitting TRBD2. Per the germline V gene, CDR1 is SQVTM and CDR2 is ANQGSEA. V was pared by 2 bases and J by 3 bases, with 15 bases of the junction left unmatched. CDR3 length equals 17 residues. DNA for the CDR3: TGCAGCGTTGAACTCGAGCCTCCGCGGGGGGCCCTCTACGAGCAGTACTTC. Residues: CSVELEPPRGALYEQYF.

The chain links TRBV27 to TRBJ2-2; 9 nucleotides match TRBD1. Germline V gene lookup returns CDR1 MNHEY and CDR2 SMNVEV (reference sequence). This CDR3 spans 15 amino acids. The junction had 5 bases not matched to a gene; V was cut back by 6 bases and J by 3 bases. This chain's CDR3 is CASRSGTGYTGELFF. The CDR3 bases are TGTGCCAGCAGATCGGGGACAGGGTACACCGGGGAGCTGTTTTTT.